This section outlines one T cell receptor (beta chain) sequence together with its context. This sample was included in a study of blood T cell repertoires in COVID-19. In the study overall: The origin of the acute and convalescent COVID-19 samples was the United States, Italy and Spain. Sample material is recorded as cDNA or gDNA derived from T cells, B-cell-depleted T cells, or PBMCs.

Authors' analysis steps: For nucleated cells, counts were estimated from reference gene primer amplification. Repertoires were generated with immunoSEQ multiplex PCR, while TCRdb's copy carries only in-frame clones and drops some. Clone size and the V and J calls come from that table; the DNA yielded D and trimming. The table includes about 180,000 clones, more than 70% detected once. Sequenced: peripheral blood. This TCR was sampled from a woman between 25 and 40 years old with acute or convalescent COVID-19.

Written as DNA, the CDR3 is TGCGCCAGCAGCCCCGGGGTCACCGGGGAGCTGTTTTTT. Encoded protein: CASSPGVTGELFF. The chain joins TRBV5-1 to TRBJ2-2; D is possibly TRBD2 (5 bases). CDR1 and CDR2 (germline): SGHRS, YFSETQ. Trimming took off 4 bases at V and 4 bases at J, with 8 bases between the two ends. The CDR3 extends over 13 amino acids.